These 27 T cell receptor beta chains were all obtained from the same sample, sequenced in a study of blood T cell repertoires in COVID-19. This table comes from immunoSEQ multiplex PCR, and its TCRdb copy is limited to in-frame clones, with some not included. The table has 300,000 to 350,000 clones, around 91% seen once. Sequencing used peripheral blood. Receptors originate from a woman younger than 30 who had recovered from COVID-19.

This sequence joins TRBV10-1 and TRBJ2-3; a possible D gene is TRBD1 (6 bases). The CDR3 sequence is 14 residues long. The germline V gene has CDR1 WNHNN and CDR2 SYGVQD (reference sequence). V was shortened by 10 bases and J by 1 base, with 15 bases between the two germline ends. CDR3 in DNA: TGCGCCATCTCACCGGGACACCGCACAGATACGCAGTATTTT. Its translation is CAISPGHRTDTQYF.

This rearrangement joins TRBV6-5 to TRBJ1-6; D is unresolved. V was pared by 0 bases and J by 10 bases, with 16 bases between. This CDR3 has 16 amino acids. The germline gives CDR1 MNHEY, CDR2 SVGAGI. The DNA of the CDR3 is TGTGCCAGCAGTTACTCGCCCCCATCCGAGGGATCACCCCTCCACTTT. It yields the protein CASSYSPPSEGSPLHF.

This clone was seen a handful of times. The chain joins TRBV27 to TRBJ1-5, with TRBD1 as a possible D gene (5 bases). V shed 5 bases and J shed 7 bases, with 12 bases lying between them. CDR3 size: 13 residues. The germline gives CDR1 MNHEY, CDR2 SMNVEV (reference sequence). The CDR3: CASSLLGQQPQHF. The CDR3 DNA reads TGTGCCAGCAGTCTCCTTGGACAACAGCCCCAGCATTTT.

This rearrangement joins TRBV7-9 to TRBJ1-4; 10 bases fit TRBD1. Germline V gives CDR1 SEHNR, CDR2 FQNEAQ (reference sequence). CDR3 length: 18 residues. The V gene end was trimmed by 3 bases and the J gene end by 0 bases; junction bases not matched to a gene: 7. The CDR3 coding sequence is TGTGCCAGCAGCTTCCAGGGACAGGGGACAGCAACTAATGAAAAACTGTTTTTT. This sequence encodes CASSFQGQGTATNEKLFF. Based on the CDR3 plus reference TRBV7-9 and TRBJ1-4, the full variable domain is DTGVSQNPRHKITKRGQNVTFRCDPISEHNRLYWYRQTLGQGPEFLTYFQNEAQLEKSRLLSDRFSAERPKGSFSTLEIQRTEQGDSAMYLCASSFQGQGTATNEKLFFGSGTQLSVL.

The chain links TRBV7-9 to TRBJ2-2; D unresolved. The CDR3 consists of 14 residues. The germline V gene encodes CDR1 SEHNR and CDR2 FQNEAQ (reference sequence). V lost 3 bases to trimming and J lost 7 bases, with 12 bases between them. The CDR3, as DNA: TGTGCCAGCAGCTTCGGTCTGCCTGGCGGGGAGCTGTTTTTT. This codes for CASSFGLPGGELFF.

The V gene is TRBV3-1 (or the pseudogene TRBV3-2), the J gene TRBJ2-7; D might be TRBD1 (6 bases). This CDR3 comprises 15 residues. Trimming left V 10 bases short and J 0 bases short, with 19 bases between. CDR1 and CDR2 from the germline V gene are LGHDT and YNNKEL (reference sequence). The chain's CDR3 is CATTPDRRSSYEQYV. The CDR3 region has the DNA TGTGCCACCACCCCCGACAGGAGGAGCTCCTACGAGCAGTACGTC.

The J gene is TRBJ1-5, the V gene TRBV24-1, with D possibly being TRBD1 (5 bases). Germline loops: CDR1 KGHDR, CDR2 SFDVKD. V was shortened by 2 bases and J by 6 bases, with 13 bases between the two germline ends. This CDR3 has 15 amino acids. CDR3 region: CATSDSHGGGQPQHF. The DNA for the CDR3 is TGTGCCACCAGTGATTCCCACGGGGGTGGTCAGCCCCAGCATTTT.

CDR3 nucleotide sequence: TGCGCCAGCAGTGAGGTGCAGGGGGCCTCCAATGAGCAGTTCTTC. As protein: CASSEVQGASNEQFF. V usage is TRBV10-2 and J usage is TRBJ2-1, with 8 bases that match TRBD1. Germline CDR1 and CDR2: WSHSY and SAAADI. The trim removed 2 bases at V and 6 bases at J, leaving 6 bases unmatched. The CDR3 has 15 amino acids.

The gene calls are TRBV7-2 and TRBJ2-1, with D possibly matching TRBD1 (6 bases). Germline values: CDR1 SGHTA, CDR2 FQGNSA. With 1 base removed from V and 6 bases from J, the gap between germline ends came to 13 bases. The CDR3 extends over 15 amino acids. The CDR3 nucleotides read TGTGCCAGCAGCTTAGGGTACGGGACACTCAATGAGCAGTTCTTC. Amino acid sequence: CASSLGYGTLNEQFF.

The V call is TRBV18, the J call TRBJ2-1; TRBD2 matches at 8 bases. From germline, CDR1 is KGHSH and CDR2 LQKENI. There are 16 residues in the CDR3. V lost 4 bases, J lost 5 bases, and 10 bases stayed unmatched. The CDR3 DNA is TGTGCCAGCTCACAAAGTCAAACTAGCGGCCACAATGAGCAGTTCTTC. Amino acid sequence: CASSQSQTSGHNEQFF.

The genes are TRBV12-3 or TRBV12-4 and TRBJ1-2, with 8 bases identical to TRBD1. The length of the CDR3 is 13 residues. Trimming removed 6 bases from V and 3 bases from J; junction bases left unmatched: 3. The CDR3 is CASRVQGDYGYTF. In DNA form, the CDR3 reads TGTGCCAGCAGGGTACAGGGGGACTATGGCTACACCTTC.

V usage is TRBV2 and J usage is TRBJ1-5, with D hard to call. Germline V gene sequence: CDR1 SNHLY, CDR2 FYNNEI. Trimming took 7 bases from V and 7 from J, leaving 14 bases between them. The CDR3 length is 13 residues. The CDR3 spells CASMNNPGQPQHF. The CDR3 region has the DNA TGTGCCAGCATGAATAATCCTGGCCAGCCCCAGCATTTT. Together with reference TRBV2 and TRBJ1-5, the CDR3 gives the full variable domain: EPEVTQTPSHQVTQMGQEVILRCVPISNHLYFYWYRQILGQKVEFLVSFYNNEISEKSEIFDDQFSVERPDGSNFTLKIRSTKLEDSAMYFCASMNNPGQPQHFGDGTRLSIL.

In DNA, the CDR3 is TGCAGCGTTGAGTGGACTAGCTGGGACAATGAGCAGTTCTTC. This gives the protein CSVEWTSWDNEQFF. J is TRBJ2-1 and V is TRBV29-1; the match to TRBD2 covers 8 bases. Germline V gene lookup returns CDR1 SQVTM and CDR2 ANQGSEA. The CDR3 length is 14 residues. The junction had 6 bases not matched to a gene; V was cut back by 3 bases and J by 5 bases.

This sequence joins TRBV4-3 and TRBJ1-2; D gene ambiguous. Looked up from germline, CDR1 is LGHNA and CDR2 is YSLEER. V lost 0 bases and J 0 bases, leaving 5 bases between the germline ends. CDR3 length: 14 amino acids. CDR3 coding DNA: TGCGCCAGCAGCCAAGATGGAGCTAACTATGGCTACACCTTC. The encoded protein is CASSQDGANYGYTF.

The J gene is TRBJ2-1, the V gene TRBV10-3, with 11 nucleotides matching TRBD2. This CDR3 spans 16 amino acids. Germline V gene data show CDR1 as ENHRY and CDR2 as SYGVKD. Trimming removed 5 bases from V and 8 bases from J; junction bases left unmatched: 11. The chain's CDR3 is CAISRTTSGINDEQFF. The CDR3 nucleotides read TGTGCCATCAGTAGAACGACTAGCGGGATAAACGATGAGCAGTTCTTC.

The rearrangement joins TRBV5-1 to TRBJ2-5; D may be TRBD2 (6 bases). The CDR3 is 13 residues long. CDR1 and CDR2 (germline): SGHRS, YFSETQ. V was clipped by 3 bases and J by 5 bases, with 11 bases between them. The CDR3 coding sequence is TGCGCCAGCAGCTGGGGCCGGGGGGAGACCCAGTACTTC. Its translation: CASSWGRGETQYF.

The chain has TRBV9 and TRBJ1-1; D perhaps matches TRBD1 (6 bases). Germline lookup yields CDR1 SGDLS and CDR2 YYNGEE. V shed 0 bases and J shed 6 bases, with 12 bases lying between them. This CDR3 comprises 14 residues. The CDR3 coding sequence is TGTGCCAGCAGCGTAGCCCCGGCAGGGGCTGAAGCTTTCTTT. Translating it yields CASSVAPAGAEAFF.

The chain is built from TRBV21-1 and TRBJ2-7; the table's D call TRBD2 went unverified against the DNA. TRBV21-1 is a recognized pseudogene. The CDR3 loop spans 14 amino acids. The CDR3 loop is CASSNRGDKGEQYV. DNA for the CDR3: TGTGCCAGCAGCAATCGGGGGGACAAGGGCGAGCAGTACGTC.

V gene TRBV5-4 combines with J gene TRBJ2-1, with TRBD2 as a possible D gene (6 bases). The V gene lost 4 bases and the J gene lost 2 bases, with 13 bases spanning the gap. CDR1 and CDR2 from the germline V gene are SGHNT and YYREEE (reference sequence). The CDR3 is 15 residues long. CDR3 coding DNA: TGTGCCAGCAGCACCAAAGGGACTCCCTACAATGAGCAGTTCTTC. It encodes CASSTKGTPYNEQFF.

The chain is built from TRBV5-4 and TRBJ2-1; 7 bases align to TRBD1. Germline values: CDR1 SGHNT, CDR2 YYREEE (reference sequence). V dropped 4 bases and J dropped 7; count of bases not matched to a gene: 11. This CDR3 has 15 residues. This CDR3 reads CASSRQGDKVNEQFF. CDR3 nucleotide sequence: TGTGCCAGCAGCAGGCAGGGGGATAAGGTGAATGAGCAGTTCTTC.

The chain is built from TRBV28 and TRBJ2-7, with 8 bases that match TRBD2. V shed 3 bases and J 9 bases; nucleotides not matched to a gene: 7. Looked up from germline, CDR1 is MDHEN and CDR2 is SYDVKM. The CDR3 length is 13 residues. The CDR3 sequence is CASSLRGAIGQYV. The DNA of the CDR3 is TGTGCCAGCAGTTTGCGGGGGGCGATCGGGCAGTACGTC.

The chain employs TRBV7-2 and TRBJ2-3; a possible D gene is TRBD2 (6 bases). This CDR3 comprises 16 residues. Trimming left V 4 bases short and J 3 bases short, with 17 bases between. Germline CDR1 is SGHTA and CDR2 is FQGNSA. The CDR3 spells CASSSFSRRGTDTQYF. CDR3 nucleotides: TGTGCCAGCAGCTCCTTTTCTCGGAGGGGAACAGATACGCAGTATTTT.

V gene TRBV30 combines with J gene TRBJ1-6; perhaps TRBD1 as D (5 bases). There are 15 residues in the CDR3. V lost 6 bases, J lost 7 bases, and 19 bases lay in between. Germline assignment: CDR1 GTSNPN and CDR2 SVGIG (reference sequence). The CDR3 bases are TGTGCCTGCCACCAGGGCTACTGGGGAAATTCACCCCTCCACTTT. Translated: CACHQGYWGNSPLHF.

CDR3 protein: CSAGGANYEQYV. The CDR3 DNA reads TGCAGCGCCGGAGGGGCCAATTACGAGCAGTACGTC. This chain connects TRBV29-1 to TRBJ2-7; D might be TRBD2 (6 bases). The germline V and J ends were trimmed by 7 bases and 4 bases, with 14 bases remaining between them. The CDR3 loop spans 12 amino acids. Per germline, CDR1 SQVTM and CDR2 ANQGSEA.

Here the CDR3 reads CASSNRDRPVSHEKLFF. The DNA of the CDR3 is TGTGCCAGCAGTAACCGGGACAGGCCTGTCTCCCATGAAAAACTGTTTTTT. J is TRBJ1-4 and V is TRBV6-2 or TRBV6-3; 8 bases fit TRBD1. Germline V lookup: CDR1 MNHEY, CDR2 SVGEGT. CDR3 length equals 17 residues. V dropped 5 bases and J dropped 6; count of bases not matched to a gene: 14.

The gene calls are TRBV5-1 and TRBJ2-1; D may be TRBD2 (6 bases). With 4 bases removed from V and 4 bases from J, the gap between germline ends came to 21 bases. The CDR3 sequence is 17 residues long. The V gene's germline CDR1 is SGHRS and CDR2 YFSETQ. The DNA for the CDR3 is TGCGCCAGCAGCCCGGAGCCCCTAGCGCGAAGTTACAATGAGCAGTTCTTC. Amino acids: CASSPEPLARSYNEQFF.

This clone appeared once. This sequence joins TRBV4-3 and TRBJ2-3, with 8 bases identical to TRBD2. The CDR3 spans 15 residues. Germline lookup yields CDR1 LGHNA and CDR2 YSLEER. The junction had 5 bases not matched to a gene; V was cut back by 4 bases and J by 2 bases. CDR3 residues: CASSLASGLTDTQYF. CDR3 nucleotides: TGCGCCAGCAGCCTCGCTAGCGGGCTCACAGATACGCAGTATTTT.